These 9 T cell receptor beta chains were sequenced from one sample in a study of T cells and Merkel cell carcinoma outcomes. Sequenced by immunoSEQ multiplex PCR; TCRdb stores in-frame clones only, minus some. The table lists 15,000 to 25,000 clones, roughly four fifths of them singletons. Source material: tumor tissue from Merkel cell carcinoma. The source of these receptors is a human donor with Merkel cell carcinoma.

The V and J genes are TRBV4-1 and TRBJ2-7, with 7 bases identical to TRBD1. CDR3 size: 18 residues. V was clipped by 3 bases and J by 5 bases; unmatched bases: 19. From germline, CDR1 is MGHRA and CDR2 YSYEKL. The CDR3 DNA sequence: TGCGCCAGCAGCCACAAGATGGGGGACAGAGATACTAAAGACGAGCAGTACTTC. This codes for CASSHKMGDRDTKDEQYF.

This clone was counted once. V gene TRBV9 combines with J gene TRBJ1-2, with D unresolved. Germline V CDR1 and CDR2: SGDLS, YYNGEE. Between the trimmed V and J ends, which lost 1 base and 1 base, there was a span of 5 bases. The CDR3 has 13 residues. CDR3 residues: CASSVYLNYGYTF. The CDR3 coding sequence is TGTGCCAGCAGCGTATACCTTAACTATGGCTACACCTTC.

The chain carries TRBV28 and TRBJ1-5; no clear D. In germline, CDR1 is MDHEN, CDR2 SYDVKM. Trimming removed 1 base from V and 0 bases from J, with 10 bases in between. The CDR3 is made up of 16 amino acids. Here the CDR3 DNA reads TGTGCCAGCAGTTTATCCGGCCGGTATAGCAATCAGCCCCAGCATTTT. Amino acid sequence: CASSLSGRYSNQPQHF.

The genes are TRBV19 and TRBJ2-7, with TRBD2 matching 10 bases. Germline CDR1 LNHDA, CDR2 SQIVND (reference sequence). This CDR3 has 14 residues. With V trimmed by 6 bases and J by 2 bases, 4 bases remained unmatched. The CDR3 loop reads CASRRTSGTYEQYF. The CDR3 region has the DNA TGTGCCAGTAGACGGACTAGCGGAACCTACGAGCAGTACTTC.

J is TRBJ1-5 and V is TRBV6-5; D is undetermined. CDR1 and CDR2 (germline): MNHEY, SVGAGI. Trimming took 6 bases from V and 1 from J, leaving 13 bases between them. The CDR3 spans 15 residues. The CDR3: CASSPAPGSNQPQHF. The CDR3 DNA reads TGTGCCAGCAGCCCTGCTCCGGGCAGCAATCAGCCCCAGCATTTT.

The chain uses TRBV10-3 and TRBJ2-3; maybe TRBD2 (7 bases). CDR1 and CDR2 from the germline V gene are ENHRY and SYGVKD. The CDR3 has 15 amino acids. Trimming stripped 10 bases from V and 5 bases from J, with 22 bases between. CDR3: CATRRGEGHRDTQYF. DNA of the CDR3: TGTGCCACCCGGAGGGGGGAGGGCCATAGAGATACGCAGTATTTT.

The rearrangement joins TRBV5-1 to TRBJ2-3; TRBD2 might be the D (5 bases). CDR1 is SGHRS and CDR2 is YFSETQ in the germline V gene. Trimming left V 4 bases short and J 4 bases short, with 25 bases between. The CDR3 runs to 18 residues. This CDR3 reads CASSPWGIARLEADTQYF. The CDR3 coding sequence is TGCGCCAGCAGCCCATGGGGAATCGCGAGGTTGGAGGCAGATACGCAGTATTTT.

The CDR3: CASSQQTGVTQYF. The CDR3 nucleotides read TGTGCCAGCAGCCAACAAACAGGGGTCACCCAGTACTTC. The chain couples TRBV14 to TRBJ2-5, with 7 bases matching TRBD1. Germline V gene data show CDR1 as SGHDN and CDR2 as FVKESK. CDR3 length: 13 residues. The V gene end was trimmed by 2 bases and the J gene end by 8 bases; junction bases not matched to a gene: 5.

The gene calls are TRBV6-1 and TRBJ2-5; D possibly corresponds to TRBD2 (5 bases). Germline CDR1 and CDR2: MNHNS and SASEGT. The length of the CDR3 is 14 residues. The V end was cut by 2 bases, the J end by 1 base, with 8 bases between. The CDR3 coding sequence is TGTGCCAGCAGTGAAACGGGAACCCAAGAGACCCAGTACTTC. This codes for CASSETGTQETQYF.